This TCR beta chain was retrieved from a study of human T cells and chemical hapten exposure. Overall study context: The study traced per-sample TCR yield variation mainly to small differences in pooled library volumes.

Time point meaning: patch test 3, about 24 weeks after DPC sensitization. The treatment denotes: therapeutic diphenylcyclopropenone sensitization with weekly scalp DPC. Participating donors were patients with alopecia, aged 18 to 70 years, considered appropriate candidates for DPC. Looked up from germline, CDR1 is DFQATT and CDR2 is SNEGSKA (reference sequence). With V trimmed by 2 bases and J by 4 bases, 7 bases remained unmatched. The CDR3 contains 14 residues. For the library, individual cDNA molecules each received unique molecular identifiers. TCRdb used MiXCR to reprocess the RACE reads, holding one entry per CDR3 protein. Here the sample spans around 110,000 distinct CDR3 sequences, roughly 10% being singletons.

The chain combines TRBV20-1 with TRBJ2-7, with TRBD2 matching over 8 bases. The receptor's source is a woman aged 45-65 years with alopecia areata. Some clones in this sample may be carry-over from other donors' samples. The sample in question was whole blood, obtained in connection with sensitization to the hapten diphenylcyclopropenone (DPC). The CDR3 DNA reads as TGCAGTGCTAGACTAGCGGGTCCCGTATACGAGCAGTACTTC. This codes for CSARLAGPVYEQYF.